A selection of T cell receptor beta chains follows, all from one sample in a study of regulatory T cells in long-lasting Graves disease. TCRdb reprocessed the multiplex PCR reads via MiXCR and lists one record per CDR3 protein. The sample carries about 470,000 distinct CDR3 sequences, 20% to 25% recorded once. This sample comprised peripheral blood mononuclear cells (PBMCs), obtained when the disease was refractory, from a patient treated with antithyroid drugs. Receptors were obtained from a female donor with Graves disease. CDR3s leave out the opening cysteine and the closing phenylalanine or tryptophan.

v_gene	j_gene	len	CDR3aa
TRBV6-1	TRBJ2-7	11	ASGASWRYEQY
TRBV9	TRBJ2-2	13	ASSVADWNTGELF
TRBV20-1	TRBJ1-6	12	SAPVEGSHSPLH
TRBV7-2	TRBJ2-7	12	ASSFLPDTYEQY
TRBV3-1	TRBJ1-4	12	ASAPTGQGWKLF
TRBV20-1	TRBJ1-2	10	SAIDVNYGYT
TRBV7-9	TRBJ1-2	10	ASSSESYGYT
TRBV7-9	TRBJ1-1	10	ASSLMQVEAF
TRBV27	TRBJ1-2	13	ASSLLGQTQRGYT
TRBV20-1	TRBJ1-5	11	SAKQDLNQPQH
TRBV28	TRBJ2-7	11	ASSPGASDEQY
TRBV5-1	TRBJ2-7	14	ASSPRGQGWSYEQY
TRBV13	TRBJ2-3	13	ASSLGTSGTDTQY
TRBV10-3	TRBJ2-1	13	AISSLAGDEGEQF
TRBV11-3	TRBJ2-5	11	ASSLGSQGTQY
TRBV4-2	TRBJ1-2	14	ASSQSRDRTNYGYT
TRBV7-3	TRBJ1-1	11	ASSLSSVTEAF
TRBV2	TRBJ2-5	12	ASSERRGGETQY
TRBV12-3/TRBV12-4	TRBJ1-5	12	ASSLGGGNQPQH
TRBV27	TRBJ2-7	13	ASSLGRAGGYEQY